This TCR beta chain was sequenced in a study of T cell responses to AZD1222 COVID-19 vaccine. On this clone itself: No antigen is known for it.

Some clones are missing from TCRdb's copy, which holds only in-frame ones; the method was immunoSEQ multiplex PCR. The sample carries about 120,000 clones, about nine tenths recorded once. General study findings and limits: A rise in Spike-specific TCR breadth and depth followed two AZD1222 doses. Reports indicate that nearly half of spike-specific TCRs are directed at unmutated variant regions. Donors in the cohort were predominantly white British and more often female, and clonal diversity was possibly underestimated.

This TCR was sampled from an adult in good health. The specimen comprised peripheral blood, sampled on day 0 of AZD1222 vaccination.

The CDR3 spells CASSLFRGAGDTEAFF. Here the CDR3 DNA reads TGTGCCAGCAGTTTATTCCGGGGAGCAGGGGACACTGAAGCTTTCTTT. The chain joins TRBV28 to TRBJ1-1; TRBD1 is a possible D gene (6 bases). The CDR3 runs to 16 residues. Trimming took 1 base from V and 3 from J, leaving 15 bases between them. Germline V gene lookup returns CDR1 MDHEN and CDR2 SYDVKM.